The rows below give T cell receptor beta chains drawn from one sample of a study of T cell responses to AZD1222 COVID-19 vaccine. Profiled with immunoSEQ multiplex PCR; TCRdb holds only in-frame clones, not every one. In the table there are about 130,000 clones, around nine tenths of which are singletons. This sample comprised peripheral blood, obtained on day 0 of AZD1222 vaccination. The receptors derive from an adult in good health. CDR3s include the opening cysteine and the closing phenylalanine or tryptophan. Fields, in order: clone size, D gene, J gene, V gene, CDR3 DNA, CDR3 protein. The D gene is left open where the match is weak. Rows give clone size only sometimes, using once, few, many, or a class for an expanded clone.

abundance: NA
d_gene: NA
j_gene: TRBJ1-2
v_gene: TRBV7-2
CDR3nt: TGTGCCAGCAGCTTAACGAGCTACATCTATGGCTACACCTTC
CDR3aa: CASSLTSYIYGYTF

abundance: NA
d_gene: NA
j_gene: TRBJ2-5
v_gene: TRBV4-1
CDR3nt: TGCGCCAGCAGCCAATGGCGGACTGAGACCCAGTACTTC
CDR3aa: CASSQWRTETQYF

abundance: NA
d_gene: NA
j_gene: TRBJ2-3
v_gene: TRBV7-9
CDR3nt: TGTGCCAGCAGCCTCGGGACCCAAGATACGCAGTATTTT
CDR3aa: CASSLGTQDTQYF

abundance: NA
d_gene: TRBD1
j_gene: TRBJ2-1
v_gene: TRBV6-2/TRBV6-3
CDR3nt: TGTGCCAGCAGTGGGACAGGGTCCTACAATGAGCAGTTCTTC
CDR3aa: CASSGTGSYNEQFF

abundance: NA
d_gene: TRBD1
j_gene: TRBJ1-2
v_gene: TRBV2
CDR3nt: TGTGCCAGCAATACCGGGACAGGGGGATTGCACTATGGCTACACCTTC
CDR3aa: CASNTGTGGLHYGYTF

abundance: once
d_gene: NA
j_gene: TRBJ2-5
v_gene: TRBV11-2
CDR3nt: TGTGCCAGCAGCTTAGAGCGAGGGACAATGCAAGAGACCCAGTACTTC
CDR3aa: CASSLERGTMQETQYF

abundance: NA
d_gene: NA
j_gene: TRBJ1-1
v_gene: TRBV4-3
CDR3nt: TGCGCCAGCAGCCAAGTGTTGGGGCAGAGGTGGAGCACTGAAGCTTTCTTT
CDR3aa: CASSQVLGQRWSTEAFF

abundance: NA
d_gene: NA
j_gene: TRBJ2-7
v_gene: TRBV21-1
CDR3nt: TGTGCCAGCAGCAAAGGGGGCGGGAGAGGTTACGAGCAGTACTTC
CDR3aa: CASSKGGGRGYEQYF

abundance: NA
d_gene: TRBD1
j_gene: TRBJ1-1
v_gene: TRBV6-5
CDR3nt: TGTGCCAGCACCCTGGGACAGCAGAACACTGAAGCTTTCTTT
CDR3aa: CASTLGQQNTEAFF

abundance: NA
d_gene: TRBD2
j_gene: TRBJ2-6
v_gene: TRBV6-6
CDR3nt: TGTGCCAGCAGTCCCCGGAGTAGCGGGAGTCTGGGAGGGGCCAACGTCCTGACTTTC
CDR3aa: CASSPRSSGSLGGANVLTF

abundance: NA
d_gene: TRBD2
j_gene: TRBJ2-2
v_gene: TRBV18
CDR3nt: TGTGCCAGCTCACCACGGACTAGCTCAAACACCGGGGAGCTGTTTTTT
CDR3aa: CASSPRTSSNTGELFF

abundance: NA
d_gene: TRBD1
j_gene: TRBJ2-7
v_gene: TRBV11-2
CDR3nt: TGTGCCAGCACCGGGACAGGAGCCTACGAGCAGTACTTC
CDR3aa: CASTGTGAYEQYF

abundance: NA
d_gene: NA
j_gene: TRBJ2-7
v_gene: TRBV6-4
CDR3nt: TGTGCCAGCAGCCAGACGGAAGCCTACGAGCAGTACTTC
CDR3aa: CASSQTEAYEQYF

abundance: NA
d_gene: NA
j_gene: TRBJ1-2
v_gene: TRBV11-1
CDR3nt: TGTGCCAGCAGCTTAGCTTGGACAGCAGGAGGCTACACCTTC
CDR3aa: CASSLAWTAGGYTF

abundance: NA
d_gene: NA
j_gene: TRBJ2-7
v_gene: TRBV9
CDR3nt: TGTGCCAGCAGCGTAGGTTCTGTGATAGACACCTACGAGCAGTACTTC
CDR3aa: CASSVGSVIDTYEQYF

abundance: NA
d_gene: TRBD1
j_gene: TRBJ1-1
v_gene: TRBV29-1
CDR3nt: TGCAGCGTTGAGACAGGGGTGAACACTGAAGCTTTCTTT
CDR3aa: CSVETGVNTEAFF

abundance: NA
d_gene: NA
j_gene: TRBJ1-1
v_gene: TRBV29-1
CDR3nt: TGCAGCGTTTCCACTCCGGAAGCTTTCTTT
CDR3aa: CSVSTPEAFF

abundance: NA
d_gene: NA
j_gene: TRBJ1-3
v_gene: TRBV18
CDR3nt: TGTGCCAGCTCACCACGGCCGGGACGCCGCTCTGGAAACACCATATATTTT
CDR3aa: CASSPRPGRRSGNTIYF

abundance: once
d_gene: NA
j_gene: TRBJ1-1
v_gene: TRBV2
CDR3nt: TGTGCCAGCAGGTCATGGGAAGGGGAGGCCACTGAAGCTTTCTTT
CDR3aa: CASRSWEGEATEAFF

abundance: NA
d_gene: NA
j_gene: TRBJ1-5
v_gene: TRBV9
CDR3nt: TGTGCCAGCAGCGTAGACGATTATAGCAATCAGCCCCAGCATTTT
CDR3aa: CASSVDDYSNQPQHF

abundance: NA
d_gene: TRBD2
j_gene: TRBJ2-7
v_gene: TRBV6-2/TRBV6-3
CDR3nt: TGTGCCAGCAGCCCGCGGGAGGGCTACGAGCAGTACTTC
CDR3aa: CASSPREGYEQYF

abundance: NA
d_gene: NA
j_gene: TRBJ1-5
v_gene: TRBV3-1/TRBV3-2
CDR3nt: TGTGCCAGCAGCCCCACTACTACCGGAGGGGGCAATCAGCCCCAGCATTTT
CDR3aa: CASSPTTTGGGNQPQHF

abundance: NA
d_gene: TRBD1
j_gene: TRBJ1-1
v_gene: TRBV28
CDR3nt: TGTGCCAGCAGTTTATCACAGGGGACCACTGAAGCTTTCTTT
CDR3aa: CASSLSQGTTEAFF

abundance: NA
d_gene: TRBD1
j_gene: TRBJ2-7
v_gene: TRBV28
CDR3nt: TGTGCCAGCAGTTCACGGACAGGGGTCTCCTACGAGCAGTACTTC
CDR3aa: CASSSRTGVSYEQYF

abundance: NA
d_gene: TRBD1
j_gene: TRBJ1-5
v_gene: TRBV3-1/TRBV3-2
CDR3nt: TGTGCCAGCAGCCGGGACAGCTATCAGCCCCAGCATTTT
CDR3aa: CASSRDSYQPQHF